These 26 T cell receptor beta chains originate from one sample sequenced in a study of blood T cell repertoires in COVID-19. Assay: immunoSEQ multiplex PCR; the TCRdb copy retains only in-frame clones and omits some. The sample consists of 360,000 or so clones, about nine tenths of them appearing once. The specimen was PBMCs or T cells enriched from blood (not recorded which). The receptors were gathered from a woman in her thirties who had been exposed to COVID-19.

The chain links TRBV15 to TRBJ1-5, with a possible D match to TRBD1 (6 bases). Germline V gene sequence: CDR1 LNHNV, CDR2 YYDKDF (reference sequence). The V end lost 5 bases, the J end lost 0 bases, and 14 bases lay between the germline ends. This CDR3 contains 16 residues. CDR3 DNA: TGTGCCACCAGCGCCCGGGACATCAGTAGCAATCAGCCCCAGCATTTT. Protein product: CATSARDISSNQPQHF.

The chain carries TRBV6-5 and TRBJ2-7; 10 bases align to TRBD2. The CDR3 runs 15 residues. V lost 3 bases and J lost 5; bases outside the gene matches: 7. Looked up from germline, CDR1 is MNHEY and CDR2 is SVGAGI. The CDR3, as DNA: TGTGCCAGCAGTTATTCTAGCGGGAGTCTGGACGAGCAGTACTTC. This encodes CASSYSSGSLDEQYF.

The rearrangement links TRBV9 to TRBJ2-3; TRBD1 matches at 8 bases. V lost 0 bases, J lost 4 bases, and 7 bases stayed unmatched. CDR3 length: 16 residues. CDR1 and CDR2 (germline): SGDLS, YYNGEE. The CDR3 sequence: CASSVESGGASDTQYF. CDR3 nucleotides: TGTGCCAGCAGCGTAGAGTCAGGGGGCGCCTCAGATACGCAGTATTTT.

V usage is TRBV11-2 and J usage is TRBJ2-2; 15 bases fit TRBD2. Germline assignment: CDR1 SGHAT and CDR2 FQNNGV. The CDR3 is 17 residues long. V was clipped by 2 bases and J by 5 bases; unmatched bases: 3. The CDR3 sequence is CASSLIGTSGGTGELFF. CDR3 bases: TGTGCCAGCAGCTTAATTGGGACTAGCGGGGGGACCGGGGAGCTGTTTTTT.

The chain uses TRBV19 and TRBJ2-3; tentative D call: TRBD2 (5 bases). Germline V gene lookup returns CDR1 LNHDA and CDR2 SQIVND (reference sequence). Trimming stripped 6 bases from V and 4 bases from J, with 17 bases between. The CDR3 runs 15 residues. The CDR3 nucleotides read TGTGCCAGTAGCTTCCGGACGGGGTTTGCAGATACGCAGTATTTT. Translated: CASSFRTGFADTQYF.

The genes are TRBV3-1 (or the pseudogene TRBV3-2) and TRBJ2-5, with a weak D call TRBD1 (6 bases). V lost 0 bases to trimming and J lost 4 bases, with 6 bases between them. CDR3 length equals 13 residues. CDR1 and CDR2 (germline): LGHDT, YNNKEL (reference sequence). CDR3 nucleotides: TGTGCCAGCAGCCAAGAAGGGGGAGAGACCCAGTACTTC. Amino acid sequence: CASSQEGGETQYF.

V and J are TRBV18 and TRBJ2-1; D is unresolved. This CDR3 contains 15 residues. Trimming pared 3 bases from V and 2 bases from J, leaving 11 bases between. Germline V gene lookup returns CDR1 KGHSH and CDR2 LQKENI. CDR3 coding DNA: TGTGCCAGCTCACCGATCGACTCAGCCTACAATGAGCAGTTCTTC. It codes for CASSPIDSAYNEQFF.

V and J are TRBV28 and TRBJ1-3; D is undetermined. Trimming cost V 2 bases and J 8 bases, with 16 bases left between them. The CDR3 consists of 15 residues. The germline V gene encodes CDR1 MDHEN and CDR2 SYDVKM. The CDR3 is CASSLPFPSEDTIYF. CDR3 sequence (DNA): TGTGCCAGCAGTTTACCATTTCCTTCGGAGGACACCATATATTTT.

The CDR3 DNA follows: TGTGCCAGCAGCTCCCGGACTAGCGGGAGAATGGCAGATACGCAGTATTTT. Protein product: CASSSRTSGRMADTQYF. V is TRBV11-3 and J is TRBJ2-3, with 13 bases matching TRBD2. The junction had 8 bases not matched to a gene; V was cut back by 4 bases and J by 4 bases. The CDR3 contains 17 residues. CDR1 and CDR2 (germline): SGHNT, YENEEA. The whole variable domain, filled in from reference TRBV11-3 and TRBJ2-3, reads EAGVVQSPRYKIIEKKQPVAFWCNPISGHNTLYWYLQNLGQGPELLIRYENEEAVDDSQLPKDRFSAERLKGVDSTLKIQPAELGDSAVYLCASSSRTSGRMADTQYFGPGTRLTVL.

The CDR3 is CASSFHGGNYEQYF. CDR3 in DNA: TGTGCCAGCAGCTTTCACGGGGGGAACTACGAGCAGTACTTC. The chain couples TRBV5-8 to TRBJ2-7; 7 nucleotides align to TRBD2. Germline values: CDR1 SGHTS, CDR2 YDEGEE. The CDR3 totals 14 residues. The trim removed 2 bases at V and 3 bases at J, leaving 5 bases unmatched.

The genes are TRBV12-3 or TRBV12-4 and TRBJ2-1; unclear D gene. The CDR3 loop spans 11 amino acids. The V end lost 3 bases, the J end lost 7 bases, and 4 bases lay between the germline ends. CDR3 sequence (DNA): TGTGCCAGCAGTTTTAGAAATGAGCAGTTCTTC. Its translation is CASSFRNEQFF.

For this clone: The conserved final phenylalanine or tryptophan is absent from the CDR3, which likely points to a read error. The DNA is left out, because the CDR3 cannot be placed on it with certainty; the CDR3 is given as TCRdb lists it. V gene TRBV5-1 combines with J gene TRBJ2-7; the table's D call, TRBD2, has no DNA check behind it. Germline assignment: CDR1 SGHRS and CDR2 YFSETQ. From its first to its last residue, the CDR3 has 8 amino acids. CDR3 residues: CASSPSRP.

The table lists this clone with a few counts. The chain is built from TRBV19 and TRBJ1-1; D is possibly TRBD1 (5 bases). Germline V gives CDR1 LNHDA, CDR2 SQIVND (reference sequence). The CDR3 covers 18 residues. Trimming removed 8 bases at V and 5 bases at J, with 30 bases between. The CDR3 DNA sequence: TGTGCCAGTCGCGGATCCCCGGGACTCCCCGGTTGGGGGACTGAAGCTTTCTTT. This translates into CASRGSPGLPGWGTEAFF.

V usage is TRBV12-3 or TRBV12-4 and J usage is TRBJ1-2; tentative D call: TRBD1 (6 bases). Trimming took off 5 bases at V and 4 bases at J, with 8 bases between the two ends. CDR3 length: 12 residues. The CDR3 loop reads CASSPRGYGYTF. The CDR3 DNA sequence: TGTGCCAGCAGTCCCAGGGGCTATGGCTACACCTTC.

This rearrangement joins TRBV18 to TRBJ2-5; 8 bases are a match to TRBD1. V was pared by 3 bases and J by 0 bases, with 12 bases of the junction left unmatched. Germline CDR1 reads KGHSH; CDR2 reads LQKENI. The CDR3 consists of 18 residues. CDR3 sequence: CASSPFDRGPQYQETQYF. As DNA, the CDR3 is TGTGCCAGCTCACCCTTCGACAGGGGCCCTCAATACCAAGAGACCCAGTACTTC.

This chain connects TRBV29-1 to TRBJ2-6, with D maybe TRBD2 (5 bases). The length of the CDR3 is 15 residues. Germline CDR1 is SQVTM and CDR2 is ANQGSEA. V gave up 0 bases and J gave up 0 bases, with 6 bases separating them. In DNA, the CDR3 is TGCAGCGTTGAAGACGGGGTCTCTGGGGCCAACGTCCTGACTTTC. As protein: CSVEDGVSGANVLTF.

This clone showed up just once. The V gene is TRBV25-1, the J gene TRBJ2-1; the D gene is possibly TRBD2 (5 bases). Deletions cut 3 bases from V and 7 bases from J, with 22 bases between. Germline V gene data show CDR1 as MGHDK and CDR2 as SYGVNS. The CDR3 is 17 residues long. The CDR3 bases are TGTGCCAGCAGTGACCCTAAGGATCTAGCCCGGTTTAATGAGCAGTTCTTC. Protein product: CASSDPKDLARFNEQFF.

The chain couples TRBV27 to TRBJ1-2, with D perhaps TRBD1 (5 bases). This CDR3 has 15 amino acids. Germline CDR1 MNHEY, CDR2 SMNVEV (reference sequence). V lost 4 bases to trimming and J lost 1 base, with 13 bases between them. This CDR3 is CASSSGEILNYGYTF. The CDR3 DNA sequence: TGTGCCAGCAGTTCGGGGGAGATCCTTAACTATGGCTACACCTTC.

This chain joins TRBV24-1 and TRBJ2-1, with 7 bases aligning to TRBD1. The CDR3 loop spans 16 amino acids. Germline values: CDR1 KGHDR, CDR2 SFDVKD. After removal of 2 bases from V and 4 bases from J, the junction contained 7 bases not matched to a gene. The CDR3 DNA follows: TGTGCCACCAGTGATTACAGGGGAGTTATATACAATGAGCAGTTCTTC. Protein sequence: CATSDYRGVIYNEQFF.

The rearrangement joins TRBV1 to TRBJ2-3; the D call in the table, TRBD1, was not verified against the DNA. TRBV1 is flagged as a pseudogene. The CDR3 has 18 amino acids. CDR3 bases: TGCACCAGCAGCCATGGGACAGAGGAGCAGAAGATCGCAGATACGCAGTATTTT. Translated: CTSSHGTEEQKIADTQYF.

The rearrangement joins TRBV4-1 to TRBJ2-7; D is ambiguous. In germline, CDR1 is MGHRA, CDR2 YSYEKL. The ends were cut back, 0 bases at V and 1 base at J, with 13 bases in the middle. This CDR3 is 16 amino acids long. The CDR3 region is CASSQDSSGQSYEQYF. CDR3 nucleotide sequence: TGCGCCAGCAGCCAAGATTCGTCTGGCCAGTCCTACGAGCAGTACTTC.

For the CDR3, the DNA is TGTGCCACCAGCAGAGATACCGGGGGGGGCGGTGGCTACACCTTC. Translating it yields CATSRDTGGGGGYTF. The rearrangement uses TRBV15 and TRBJ1-2, with D possibly TRBD1 on 6 matching bases. There are 15 residues in the CDR3. V was pared by 0 bases and J by 7 bases, with 15 bases between. Looked up from germline, CDR1 is LNHNV and CDR2 is YYDKDF (reference sequence).

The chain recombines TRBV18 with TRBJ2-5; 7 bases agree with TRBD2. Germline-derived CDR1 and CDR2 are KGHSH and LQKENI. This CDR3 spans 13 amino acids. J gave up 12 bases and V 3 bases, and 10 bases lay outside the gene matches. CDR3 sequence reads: CASSPKRLAEKYF. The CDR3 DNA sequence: TGTGCCAGCTCACCCAAAAGACTAGCTGAAAAGTACTTC.

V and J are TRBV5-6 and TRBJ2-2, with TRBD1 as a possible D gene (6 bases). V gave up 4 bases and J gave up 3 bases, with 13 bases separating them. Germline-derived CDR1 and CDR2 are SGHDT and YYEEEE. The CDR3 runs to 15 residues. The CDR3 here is CASSLFSGDTGELFF. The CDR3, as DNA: TGTGCCAGCAGCCTCTTTTCAGGGGACACCGGGGAGCTGTTTTTT.

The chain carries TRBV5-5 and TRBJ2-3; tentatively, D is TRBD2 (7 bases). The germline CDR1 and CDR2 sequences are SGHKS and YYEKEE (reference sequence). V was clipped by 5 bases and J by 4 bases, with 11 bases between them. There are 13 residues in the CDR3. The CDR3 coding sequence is TGTGCCAGCAGGCGAGGGGGGGCAGATACGCAGTATTTT. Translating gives CASRRGGADTQYF.

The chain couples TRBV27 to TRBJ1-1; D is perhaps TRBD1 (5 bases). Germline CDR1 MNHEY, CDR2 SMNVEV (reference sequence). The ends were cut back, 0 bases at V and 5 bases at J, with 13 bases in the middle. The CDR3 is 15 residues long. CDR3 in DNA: TGTGCCAGCAGTTTATCGGCAGGGCAGGTGACTGAAGCTTTCTTT. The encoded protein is CASSLSAGQVTEAFF.